This record looks at one T cell receptor (beta chain) sequence and its context. Its specificity is unknown. The repertoire was sequenced with immunoSEQ multiplex PCR; TCRdb's copy has only in-frame clones and lacks some. In the table there are 74,000 or so clones, 91% of which are singletons. The data belong to a study of Tregs in tolerant kidney transplant recipients. General study points: Tolerant patients' donor-specific Tregs expanded beyond overall Tregs, suggesting antigen-driven growth. For some patients, primers changed over time, blocking nucleotide-level comparison.

Related graft donors supplied nonmyeloablative bone marrow transplants, and mixed chimerism was transient. Unstimulated Tregs (CD4+CD25+CD127-) and CD4+CD25- non-Tregs were sorted from PBMCs. The junction had 3 bases not matched to a gene; V was cut back by 2 bases and J by 10 bases. The germline CDR1 and CDR2 sequences are LNHNV and YYDKDF (reference sequence). The CDR3 has 14 residues. This specimen consisted of CD4+ T cells from blood (PBMCs), obtained 24 months after the transplant. The V gene is TRBV15, the J gene TRBJ2-1, with TRBD2 matching over 12 bases. This clonotype was sampled from a human patient who received a combined kidney and bone marrow transplant. Certain T cells may be donor cells from the graft. This CDR3 reads CATSRLAGGGEQFF. The DNA for the CDR3 is TGTGCCACCAGCAGACTAGCGGGGGGGGGAGAGCAGTTCTTC.